The source of this TCR beta chain is a study of OX40 agonist ivuxolimab in advanced cancers. Study in general: Three patients had partial responses: one hepatocellular carcinoma, two cutaneous melanoma.

Germline V lookup: CDR1 SGDLS, CDR2 YYNGEE. V lost 3 bases, J lost 13 bases, and 14 bases lay in between. The CDR3 sequence is 13 residues long. This clone was found a few times. Profiling relied on immunoSEQ multiplex PCR, and the TCRdb table lists in-frame clones only, not all of them. The repertoire has approximately 77,000 clones, approximately 87% of them found once; the top ten carry under 7%. The TCR comes from an adult with an advanced solid tumor such as melanoma, head and neck, liver or kidney cancer. The sequencing here drew on CD4+ or CD8+ T cells sorted from blood, taken in a trial of the OX40 agonist ivuxolimab. The rearrangement joins TRBV9 to TRBJ1-6; D gene ambiguous. This CDR3 reads CASSGGPSRPLHF. Here the CDR3 DNA reads TGTGCCAGCAGCGGCGGGCCCAGCAGGCCCCTCCACTTT.